This T cell receptor (beta chain) derives from a study of CD8 T cells in ankylosing spondylitis (dated by TCRdb to the late 2010s). Concerning the study at large: To find TCR variants linked to disease, the study profiled T cell receptor beta repertoires in ankylosing spondylitis patients and healthy donors. The whole study cohort included some 100 healthy donors and about two dozen ankylosing spondylitis patients. Peripheral blood samples were taken, and synovial fluid was additionally collected from ankylosing spondylitis patients. The paper's findings and limits, for the study overall: Some of the motif variants had been reported before in the synovial fluid and blood of reactive arthritis patients, a finding that suggests common disease-initiation mechanisms. The disease-linked clones were reported as significantly enriched in matched synovial fluid samples from ankylosing spondylitis patients. Blood from ankylosing spondylitis patients appeared to be characterized by a TCR beta motif made up of seven or eight highly homologous amino acid variants. In peripheral blood, the disease-linked clones were found at relatively low frequencies and had a CD8+ phenotype.

The run used an Illumina HiSeq 2500. Quantitative 5'-RACE with molecular barcodes was the method used to prepare the TCR beta libraries. The authors processed their data as follows. A new computational method based on a probabilistic model of VDJ rearrangement was used to identify disease-linked TCR variants. TCRdb passed the public sequencing reads through fastp at Q25 and MiXCR, retaining productive beta sequences. All rows with the same CDR3 protein become a single entry with the most common DNA and genes. The V and J calls were not made by the authors but by TCRdb's processing. This sample gives over 700,000 distinct CDR3 sequences in total; around 17% of them show up just once. Together, the top ten hold 19% of the sample. The germline V gene (reference sequence) yields LGHDT for CDR1 and YNNKEL for CDR2. Inclusive of the bounding cysteine and phenylalanine, the CDR3 is 13 residues long. CDR3 DNA only is kept here, 39 bases in frame from base 1.

This clonotype was found a few times. This clone's antigen is unknown. At one end the junction does not follow the germline gene, possibly because of a read error. This chain is built from TRBV3-1 and TRBJ2-5; 14 middle bases align to TRBD2. The source is a male donor with ankylosing spondylitis. Sequences were obtained from blood, either unsorted or a sorted T cell fraction (not recorded which). The CDR3 sequence is CASSQRTSGGTDF. Here is the DNA: TGTGCCAGCAGCCAGAGGACTAGCGGGGGGACGGACTTC.